This T cell receptor (beta chain) was captured in a study of graft-versus-host responses after intestinal transplantation. Study results and limitations: Maximum circulating GvH clone levels tracked with early post-transplant HvG decreases. Individuals who had graft-donor T cell macrochimerism had allografts that showed high graft-versus-host to host-versus-graft clonal ratios. Analysis identified GvH clones in recipient marrow, with some appearing first in ileum or blood.

This clone was detected once. What it recognizes is unknown. This CDR3 is 13 amino acids long. Trimming pared 3 bases from V and 12 bases from J, leaving 12 bases between. Germline assignment: CDR1 SGHTA and CDR2 FQGTGA. The protocol was immunoSEQ multiplex PCR, while the TCRdb copy is restricted to in-frame clones and leaves out a portion. The data show about 97,000 clones, approximately 90% seen once. The rearrangement links TRBV7-3 to TRBJ2-6, with unresolved D. Specimen: PBMCs, collected about 450 days after intestinal transplant. This TCR was sampled from a human patient who received an intestinal transplant, so some T cells may come from the graft donor. DNA for the CDR3: TGTGCCAGCAGCTTCCCACTCCCAAGCGTCCTGACTTTC. Protein product: CASSFPLPSVLTF.